This T cell receptor (beta chain) emerged from a study of cytomegalovirus exposure and HLA in healthy donors. Germline V gene lookup returns CDR1 MNHEY and CDR2 SMNVEV (reference sequence). V lost 3 bases, J lost 0 bases, and 9 bases lay in between. The CDR3 spans 15 residues. This clone appeared once. Its specificity is unknown. Study-wide results and limits: In vitro testing confirmed three CMV-associated chains as specific for CMV antigens. The authors later found HLA-associated TCR beta chains more clonally expanded than equally common others. A highly shared variant cluster was judged a likely technical artifact.

Amplification used 60 Vbeta primers and 13 Jbeta primers. TCRdb's copy holds only in-frame clones and misses some; the assay was immunoSEQ multiplex PCR. This table holds fewer than 150,000 clones, 65% to 80% found once. The sample was PBMCs. The chain employs TRBV27 and TRBJ2-1; no reliable D call. The TCR originated in a woman younger than 45 in good health and CMV-seronegative. The CDR3 is CASSFVYLSYNEQFF. Here the CDR3 DNA reads TGTGCCAGCAGTTTCGTCTACCTCTCCTACAATGAGCAGTTCTTC.